These T cell receptor beta chains were read from a single sample in a study of CD8 T cells in cerebrospinal fluid in Alzheimer's disease. From the 10x single-cell sequencing reads, TCRdb lists one entry per CDR3 protein and no DNA. Its table lists over a thousand distinct CDR3 sequences. Sequencing used cerebrospinal fluid. These receptors came from a human donor in good health. The CDR3 runs from the conserved cysteine through the conserved F or W. Clone size appears in some rows only: once, few, many, or a class for an expanded clone.

clone_size: medium-sized
v_call: TRBV5-6
j_call: TRBJ1-4
cdr3_aa: CASSLLRASSEKLFF

clone_size: large
v_call: TRBV6-1
j_call: TRBJ2-3
cdr3_aa: CASSRVGRTTDTQYF

clone_size: medium-sized
v_call: TRBV11-2
j_call: TRBJ1-2
cdr3_aa: CASSLVDQGQWGYTF

clone_size: large
v_call: TRBV5-8
j_call: TRBJ2-7
cdr3_aa: CASSLTYEQYF

clone_size: .
v_call: TRBV7-9
j_call: TRBJ2-7
cdr3_aa: CASSPGLAGGEEQYF

clone_size: medium-sized
v_call: TRBV10-3
j_call: TRBJ1-6
cdr3_aa: CATAEDRGLDSPLHF

clone_size: .
v_call: TRBV2
j_call: TRBJ2-1
cdr3_aa: CASSDLGQGSSKTDNEQFF

clone_size: medium-sized
v_call: TRBV30
j_call: TRBJ1-4
cdr3_aa: CAWSVRSGQGDEKLFF

clone_size: medium-sized
v_call: TRBV21-1
j_call: TRBJ2-3
cdr3_aa: CASSNLTRDSRPDTQYF

clone_size: large
v_call: TRBV7-2
j_call: TRBJ2-3
cdr3_aa: CASSFMGGFTDTQYF

clone_size: .
v_call: TRBV5-4
j_call: TRBJ2-3
cdr3_aa: CASSLRAGTDTQYF

clone_size: medium-sized
v_call: TRBV20-1
j_call: TRBJ2-1
cdr3_aa: CSAQWRLAGVHNEQFF

clone_size: medium-sized
v_call: TRBV5-1
j_call: TRBJ2-7
cdr3_aa: CASSLGLQGNEQYF